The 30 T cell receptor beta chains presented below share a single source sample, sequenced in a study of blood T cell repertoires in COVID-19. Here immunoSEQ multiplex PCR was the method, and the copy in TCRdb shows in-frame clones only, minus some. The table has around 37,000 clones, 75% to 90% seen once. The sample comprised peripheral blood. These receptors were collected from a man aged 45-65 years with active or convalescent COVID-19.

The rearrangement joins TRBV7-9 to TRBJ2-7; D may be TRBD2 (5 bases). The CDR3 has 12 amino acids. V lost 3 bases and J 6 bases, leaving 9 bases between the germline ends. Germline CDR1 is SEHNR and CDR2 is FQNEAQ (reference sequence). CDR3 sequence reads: CASSFLAPEQYF. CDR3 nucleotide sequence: TGTGCCAGCAGCTTCCTAGCCCCCGAGCAGTACTTC.

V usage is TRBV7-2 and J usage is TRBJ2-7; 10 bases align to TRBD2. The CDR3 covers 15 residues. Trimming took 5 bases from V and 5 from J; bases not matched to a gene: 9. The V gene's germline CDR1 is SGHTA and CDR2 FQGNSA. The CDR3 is CASSTASGSRHEQYF. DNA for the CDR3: TGTGCCAGCAGCACTGCTAGCGGGAGTCGCCACGAGCAGTACTTC.

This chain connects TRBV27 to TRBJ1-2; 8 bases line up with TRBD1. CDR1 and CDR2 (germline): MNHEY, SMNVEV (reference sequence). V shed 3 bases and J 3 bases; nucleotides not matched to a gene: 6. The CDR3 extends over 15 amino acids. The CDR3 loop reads CASSFRTGLHYGYTF. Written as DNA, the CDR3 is TGTGCCAGCAGTTTTCGGACAGGGCTTCACTATGGCTACACCTTC.

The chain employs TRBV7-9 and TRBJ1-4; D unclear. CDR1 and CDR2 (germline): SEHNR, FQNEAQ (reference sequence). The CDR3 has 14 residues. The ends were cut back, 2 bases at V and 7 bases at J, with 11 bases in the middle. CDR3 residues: CASSLNRRSEKLFF. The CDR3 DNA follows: TGTGCCAGCAGCTTAAACAGACGCAGTGAAAAACTGTTTTTT.

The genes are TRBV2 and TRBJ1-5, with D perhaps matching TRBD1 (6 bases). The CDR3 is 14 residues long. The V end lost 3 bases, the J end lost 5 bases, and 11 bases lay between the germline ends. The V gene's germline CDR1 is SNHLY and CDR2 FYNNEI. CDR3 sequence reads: CASSDVGADQPQHF. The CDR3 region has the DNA TGTGCCAGCAGTGATGTGGGGGCTGATCAGCCCCAGCATTTT.

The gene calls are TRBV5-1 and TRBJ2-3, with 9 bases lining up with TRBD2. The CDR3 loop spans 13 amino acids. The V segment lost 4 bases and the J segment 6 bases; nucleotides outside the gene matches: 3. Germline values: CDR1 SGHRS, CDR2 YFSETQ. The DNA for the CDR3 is TGCGCCAGCAGCATAGCGGGAGCGGATACGCAGTATTTT. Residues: CASSIAGADTQYF.

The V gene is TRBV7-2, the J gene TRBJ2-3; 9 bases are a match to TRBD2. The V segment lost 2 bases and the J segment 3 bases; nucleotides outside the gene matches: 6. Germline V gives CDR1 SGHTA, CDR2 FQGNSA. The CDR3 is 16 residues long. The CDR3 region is CASSLSAGGWTDTQYF. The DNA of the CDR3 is TGTGCCAGCAGCTTATCGGCGGGAGGGTGGACAGATACGCAGTATTTT.

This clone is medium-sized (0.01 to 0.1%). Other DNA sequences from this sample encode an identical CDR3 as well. The CDR3 is CASSLGGGYNEQFF. The CDR3 DNA sequence: TGTGCCAGCAGCTTAGGCGGCGGCTACAATGAGCAGTTCTTC. The genes are TRBV7-3 and TRBJ2-1; D not certain. Germline CDR1 and CDR2: SGHTA and FQGTGA. The germline V and J ends were trimmed by 2 bases and 3 bases, with 8 bases remaining between them. There are 14 residues in the CDR3. The variable domain in full, completed from reference TRBV7-3 and TRBJ2-1, reads GAGVSQTPSNKVTEKGKYVELRCDPISGHTALYWYRQSLGQGPEFLIYFQGTGAADDSGLPNDRFFAVRPEGSVSTLKIQRTERGDSAVYLCASSLGGGYNEQFFGPGTRLTVL.

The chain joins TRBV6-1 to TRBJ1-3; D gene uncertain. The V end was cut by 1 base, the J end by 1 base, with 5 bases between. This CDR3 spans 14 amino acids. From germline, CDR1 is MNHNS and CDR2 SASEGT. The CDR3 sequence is CASSEVNSGNTIYF. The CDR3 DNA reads TGTGCCAGCAGTGAAGTTAATTCTGGAAACACCATATATTTT.

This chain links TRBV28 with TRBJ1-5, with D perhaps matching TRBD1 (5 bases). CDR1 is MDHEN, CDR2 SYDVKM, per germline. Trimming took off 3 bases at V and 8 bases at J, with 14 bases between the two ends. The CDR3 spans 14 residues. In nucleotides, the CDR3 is TGTGCCAGCAGTTTGGGGCAGGTGGTGAAGCCCCAGCATTTT. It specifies CASSLGQVVKPQHF.

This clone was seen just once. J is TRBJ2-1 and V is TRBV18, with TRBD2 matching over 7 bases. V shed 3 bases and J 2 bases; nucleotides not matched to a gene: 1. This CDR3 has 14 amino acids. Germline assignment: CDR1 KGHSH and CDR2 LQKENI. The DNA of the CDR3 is TGTGCCAGCTCACCGAGCGGGGCCTACAATGAGCAGTTCTTC. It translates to CASSPSGAYNEQFF.

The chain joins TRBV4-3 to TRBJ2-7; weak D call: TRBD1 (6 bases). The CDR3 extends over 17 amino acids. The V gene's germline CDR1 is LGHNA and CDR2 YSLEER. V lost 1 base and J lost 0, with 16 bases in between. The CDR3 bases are TGCGCCAGCAGCCAAGTTGTCGGGACACTGAGCTCCTACGAGCAGTACTTC. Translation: CASSQVVGTLSSYEQYF.

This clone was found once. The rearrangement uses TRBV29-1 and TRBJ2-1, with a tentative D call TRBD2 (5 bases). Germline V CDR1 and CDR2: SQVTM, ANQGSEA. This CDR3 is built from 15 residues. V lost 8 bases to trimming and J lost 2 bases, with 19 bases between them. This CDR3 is CSLSPGGLTYNEQFF. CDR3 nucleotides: TGCAGCTTATCTCCAGGCGGGCTTACCTACAATGAGCAGTTCTTC.

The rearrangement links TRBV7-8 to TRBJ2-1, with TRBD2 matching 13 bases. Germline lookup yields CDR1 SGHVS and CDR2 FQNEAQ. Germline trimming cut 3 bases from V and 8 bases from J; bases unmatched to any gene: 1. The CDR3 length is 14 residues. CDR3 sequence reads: CASSFGLAGDEQFF. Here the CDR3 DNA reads TGTGCCAGCAGCTTTGGACTAGCGGGAGATGAGCAGTTCTTC. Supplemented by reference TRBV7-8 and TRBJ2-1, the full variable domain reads GAGVSQSPRYKVAKRGQDVALRCDPISGHVSLFWYQQALGQGPEFLTYFQNEAQLDKSGLPSDRFFAERPEGSVSTLKIQRTQQEDSAVYLCASSFGLAGDEQFFGPGTRLTVL.

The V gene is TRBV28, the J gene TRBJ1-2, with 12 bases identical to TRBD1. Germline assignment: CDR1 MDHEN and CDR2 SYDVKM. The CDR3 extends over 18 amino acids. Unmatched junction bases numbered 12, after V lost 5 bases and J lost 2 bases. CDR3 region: CASSLDGGTGGFNYGYTF. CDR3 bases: TGTGCCAGCAGTCTTGATGGCGGGACAGGGGGCTTCAACTATGGCTACACCTTC.

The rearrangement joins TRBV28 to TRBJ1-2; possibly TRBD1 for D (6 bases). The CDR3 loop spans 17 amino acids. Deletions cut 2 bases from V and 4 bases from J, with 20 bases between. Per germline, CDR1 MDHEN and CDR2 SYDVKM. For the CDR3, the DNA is TGTGCCAGCAGTTTAACGGGCAGGGGTACTTCCCGCTATGGCTACACCTTC. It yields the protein CASSLTGRGTSRYGYTF.

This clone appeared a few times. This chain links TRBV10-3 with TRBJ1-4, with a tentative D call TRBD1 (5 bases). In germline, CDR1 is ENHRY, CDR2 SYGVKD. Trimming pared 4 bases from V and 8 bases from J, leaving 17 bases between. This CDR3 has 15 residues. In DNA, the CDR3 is TGTGCCATCAGTGCCTCACAGGTAACCAGAGAAAAACTGTTTTTT. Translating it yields CAISASQVTREKLFF.

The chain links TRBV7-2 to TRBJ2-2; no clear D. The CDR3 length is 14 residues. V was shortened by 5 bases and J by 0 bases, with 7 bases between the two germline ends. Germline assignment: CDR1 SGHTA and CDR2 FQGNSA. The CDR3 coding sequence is TGTGCCAGCAGCCCCTGGCCGAACACCGGGGAGCTGTTTTTT. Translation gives CASSPWPNTGELFF.

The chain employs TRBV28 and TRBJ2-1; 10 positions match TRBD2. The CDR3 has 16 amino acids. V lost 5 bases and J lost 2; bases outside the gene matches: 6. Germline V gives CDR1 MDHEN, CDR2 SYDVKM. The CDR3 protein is CASSPVSGRAYNEQFF. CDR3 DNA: TGTGCCAGCAGTCCAGTAAGCGGGAGGGCCTACAATGAGCAGTTCTTC.

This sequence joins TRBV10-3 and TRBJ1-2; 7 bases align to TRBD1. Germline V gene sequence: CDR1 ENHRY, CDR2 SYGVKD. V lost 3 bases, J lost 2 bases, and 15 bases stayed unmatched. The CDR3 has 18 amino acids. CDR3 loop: CAISDESQPGQSNYGYTF. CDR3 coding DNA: TGTGCCATCAGTGACGAATCACAACCGGGACAGAGCAACTATGGCTACACCTTC.

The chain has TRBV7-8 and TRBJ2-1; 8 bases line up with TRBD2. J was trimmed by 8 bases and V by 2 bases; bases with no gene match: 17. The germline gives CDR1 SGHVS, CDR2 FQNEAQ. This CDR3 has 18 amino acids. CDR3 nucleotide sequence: TGTGCCAGCAGCTTAAGTACTAGCGGCGGGTTCTACGGGGATGAGCAGTTCTTC. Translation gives CASSLSTSGGFYGDEQFF. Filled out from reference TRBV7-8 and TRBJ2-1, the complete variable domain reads GAGVSQSPRYKVAKRGQDVALRCDPISGHVSLFWYQQALGQGPEFLTYFQNEAQLDKSGLPSDRFFAERPEGSVSTLKIQRTQQEDSAVYLCASSLSTSGGFYGDEQFFGPGTRLTVL.

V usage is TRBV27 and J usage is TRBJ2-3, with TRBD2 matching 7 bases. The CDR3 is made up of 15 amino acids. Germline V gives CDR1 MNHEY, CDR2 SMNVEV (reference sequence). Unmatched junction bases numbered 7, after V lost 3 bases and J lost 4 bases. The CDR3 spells CASSLRSGRPDTQYF. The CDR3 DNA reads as TGTGCCAGCAGTTTGAGATCCGGGAGGCCAGATACGCAGTATTTT.

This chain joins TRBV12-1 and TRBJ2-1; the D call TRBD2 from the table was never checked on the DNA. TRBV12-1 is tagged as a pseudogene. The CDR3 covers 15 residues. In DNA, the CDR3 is TGTGCCAGCAGCTTTTTGGGGGAGGACTACAATGAGCAGTTCTTC. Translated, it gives CASSFLGEDYNEQFF.

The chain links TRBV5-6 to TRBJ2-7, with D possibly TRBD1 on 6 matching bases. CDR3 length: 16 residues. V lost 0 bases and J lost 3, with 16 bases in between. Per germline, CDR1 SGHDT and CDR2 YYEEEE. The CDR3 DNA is TGTGCCAGCAGCTTGGGCATGCGGACAGCCGACTACGAGCAGTACTTC. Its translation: CASSLGMRTADYEQYF.

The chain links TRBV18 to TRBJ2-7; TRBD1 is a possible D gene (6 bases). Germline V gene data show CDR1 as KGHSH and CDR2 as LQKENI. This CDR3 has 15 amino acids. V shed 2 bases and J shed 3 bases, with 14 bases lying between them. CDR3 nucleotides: TGTGCCAGCTCACCAGGGTTAGGGACAAGCTACGAGCAGTACTTC. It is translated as CASSPGLGTSYEQYF.

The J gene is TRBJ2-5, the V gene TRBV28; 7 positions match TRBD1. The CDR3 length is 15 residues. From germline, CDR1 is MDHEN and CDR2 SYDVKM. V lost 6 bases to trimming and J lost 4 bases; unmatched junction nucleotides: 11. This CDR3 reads CASSRDRVIRETQYF. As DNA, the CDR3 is TGTGCCAGCAGCCGCGACAGGGTGATTAGAGAGACCCAGTACTTC.

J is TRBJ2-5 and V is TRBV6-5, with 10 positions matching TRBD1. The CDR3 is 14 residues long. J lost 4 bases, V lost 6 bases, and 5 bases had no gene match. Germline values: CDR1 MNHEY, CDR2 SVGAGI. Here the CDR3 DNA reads TGTGCCAGCAGCAGACAGGGGGCTATAGAGACCCAGTACTTC. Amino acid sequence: CASSRQGAIETQYF.

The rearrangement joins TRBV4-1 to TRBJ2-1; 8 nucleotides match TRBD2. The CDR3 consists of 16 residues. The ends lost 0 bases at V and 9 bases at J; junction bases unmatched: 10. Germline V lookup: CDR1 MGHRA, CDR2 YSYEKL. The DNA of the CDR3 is TGCGCCAGCAGCCAAGACGCGGGAGGAGGTGGGGTTGAGCAGTTCTTC. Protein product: CASSQDAGGGGVEQFF.

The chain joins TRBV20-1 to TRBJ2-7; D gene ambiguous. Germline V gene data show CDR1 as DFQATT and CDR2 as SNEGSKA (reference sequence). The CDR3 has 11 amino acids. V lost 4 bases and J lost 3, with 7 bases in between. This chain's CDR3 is CSAKPVYEQYF. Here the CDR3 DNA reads TGCAGTGCTAAACCAGTCTACGAGCAGTACTTC.

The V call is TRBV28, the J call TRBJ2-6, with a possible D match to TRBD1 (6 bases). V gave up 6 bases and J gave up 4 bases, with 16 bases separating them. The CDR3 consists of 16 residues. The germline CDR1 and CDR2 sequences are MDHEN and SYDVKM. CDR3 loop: CASRGDKGSGANVLTF. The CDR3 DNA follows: TGTGCCAGCAGGGGGGACAAGGGTTCCGGGGCCAACGTCCTGACTTTC.